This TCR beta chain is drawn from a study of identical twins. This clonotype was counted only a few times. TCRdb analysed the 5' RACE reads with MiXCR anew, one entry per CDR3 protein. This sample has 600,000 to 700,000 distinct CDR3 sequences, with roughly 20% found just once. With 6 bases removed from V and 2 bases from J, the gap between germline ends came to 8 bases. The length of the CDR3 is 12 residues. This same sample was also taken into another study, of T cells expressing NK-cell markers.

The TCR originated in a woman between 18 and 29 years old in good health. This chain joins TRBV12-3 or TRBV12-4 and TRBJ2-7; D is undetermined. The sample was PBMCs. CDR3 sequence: CASRLNTYEQYF. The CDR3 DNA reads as TGTGCCAGCAGACTCAACACCTACGAGCAGTACTTC.